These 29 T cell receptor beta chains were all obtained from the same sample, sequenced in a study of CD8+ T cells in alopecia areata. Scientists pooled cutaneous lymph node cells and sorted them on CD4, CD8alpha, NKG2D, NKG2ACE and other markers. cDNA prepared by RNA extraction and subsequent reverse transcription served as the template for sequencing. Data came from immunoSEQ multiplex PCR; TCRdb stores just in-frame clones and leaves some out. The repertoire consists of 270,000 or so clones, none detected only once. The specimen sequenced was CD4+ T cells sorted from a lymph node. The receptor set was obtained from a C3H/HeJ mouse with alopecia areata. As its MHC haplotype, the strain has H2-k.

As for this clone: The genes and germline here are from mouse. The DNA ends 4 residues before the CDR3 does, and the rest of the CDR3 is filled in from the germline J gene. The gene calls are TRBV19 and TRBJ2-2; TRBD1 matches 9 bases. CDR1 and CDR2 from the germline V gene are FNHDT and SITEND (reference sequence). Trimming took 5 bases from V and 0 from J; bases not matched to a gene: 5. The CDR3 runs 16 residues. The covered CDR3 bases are TGTGCCAGCAGATCCGGGACAGGGTCAAACACCGGG. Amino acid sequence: CASRSGTGSNTG. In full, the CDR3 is CASRSGTGSNTGQLYF.

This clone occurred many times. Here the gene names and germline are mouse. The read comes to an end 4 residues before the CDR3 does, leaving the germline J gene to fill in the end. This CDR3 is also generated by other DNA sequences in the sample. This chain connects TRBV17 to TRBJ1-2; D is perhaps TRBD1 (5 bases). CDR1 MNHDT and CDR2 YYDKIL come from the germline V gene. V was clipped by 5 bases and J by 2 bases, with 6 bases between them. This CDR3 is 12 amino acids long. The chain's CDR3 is CASSSGNSDYTF. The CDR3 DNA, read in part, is TGTGCTAGCAGTTCAGGGAACTCC.

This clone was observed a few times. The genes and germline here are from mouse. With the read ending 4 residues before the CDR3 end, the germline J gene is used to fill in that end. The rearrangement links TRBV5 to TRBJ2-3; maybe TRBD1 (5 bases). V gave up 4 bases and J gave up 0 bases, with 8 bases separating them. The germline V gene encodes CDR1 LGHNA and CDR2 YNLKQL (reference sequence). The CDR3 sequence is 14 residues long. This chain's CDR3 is CASSLRVSAETLYF. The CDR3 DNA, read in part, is TGTGCCAGCAGCCTCAGGGTTAGTGCAGAA.

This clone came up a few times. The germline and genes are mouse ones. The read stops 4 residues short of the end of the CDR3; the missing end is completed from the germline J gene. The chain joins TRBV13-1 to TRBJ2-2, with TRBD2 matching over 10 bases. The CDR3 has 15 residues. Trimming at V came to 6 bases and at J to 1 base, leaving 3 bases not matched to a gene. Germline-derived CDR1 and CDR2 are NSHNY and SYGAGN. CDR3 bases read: TGTGCCAGCATCAGACTGGGGGGAAACACCGGG. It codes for CASIRLGGNTG. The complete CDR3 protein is CASIRLGGNTGQLYF.

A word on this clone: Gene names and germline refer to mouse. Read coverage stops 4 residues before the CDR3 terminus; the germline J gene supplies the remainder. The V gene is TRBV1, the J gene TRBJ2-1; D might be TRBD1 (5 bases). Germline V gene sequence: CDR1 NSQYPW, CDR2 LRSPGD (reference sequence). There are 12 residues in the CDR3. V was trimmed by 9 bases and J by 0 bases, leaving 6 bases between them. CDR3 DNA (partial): TGCACCTGTCAGGGTAACTATGCT. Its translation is CTCQGNYA. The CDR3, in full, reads CTCQGNYAEQFF.

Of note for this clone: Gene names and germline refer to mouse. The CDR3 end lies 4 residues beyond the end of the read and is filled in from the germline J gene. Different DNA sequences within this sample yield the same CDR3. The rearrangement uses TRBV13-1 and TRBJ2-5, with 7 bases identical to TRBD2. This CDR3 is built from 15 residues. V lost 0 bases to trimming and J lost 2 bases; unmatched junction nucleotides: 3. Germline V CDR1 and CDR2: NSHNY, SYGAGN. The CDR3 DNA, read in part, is TGTGCCAGCAGTGATGCACGGGGGGGCCAAGAC. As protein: CASSDARGGQD. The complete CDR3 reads CASSDARGGQDTQYF.

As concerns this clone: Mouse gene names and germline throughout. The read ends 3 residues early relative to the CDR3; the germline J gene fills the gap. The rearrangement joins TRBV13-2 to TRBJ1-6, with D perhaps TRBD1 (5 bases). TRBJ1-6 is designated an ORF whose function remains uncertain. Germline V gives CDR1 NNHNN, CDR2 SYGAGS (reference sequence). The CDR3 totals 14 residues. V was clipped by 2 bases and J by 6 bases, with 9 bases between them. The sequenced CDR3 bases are TGTGCCAGCGGTGACAGACAGTTTAATTCGCCC. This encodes CASGDRQFNSP. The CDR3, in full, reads CASGDRQFNSPLYF.

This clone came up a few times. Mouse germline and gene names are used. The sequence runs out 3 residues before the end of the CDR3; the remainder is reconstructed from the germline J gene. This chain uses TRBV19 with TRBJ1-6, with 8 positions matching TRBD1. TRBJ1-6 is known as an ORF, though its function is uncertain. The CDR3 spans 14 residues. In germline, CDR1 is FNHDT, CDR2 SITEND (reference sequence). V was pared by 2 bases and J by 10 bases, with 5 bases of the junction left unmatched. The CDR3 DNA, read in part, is TGTGCCAGCAGTATGCCGGACAGGGCCTCGCCC. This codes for CASSMPDRASP. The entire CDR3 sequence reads CASSMPDRASPLYF.

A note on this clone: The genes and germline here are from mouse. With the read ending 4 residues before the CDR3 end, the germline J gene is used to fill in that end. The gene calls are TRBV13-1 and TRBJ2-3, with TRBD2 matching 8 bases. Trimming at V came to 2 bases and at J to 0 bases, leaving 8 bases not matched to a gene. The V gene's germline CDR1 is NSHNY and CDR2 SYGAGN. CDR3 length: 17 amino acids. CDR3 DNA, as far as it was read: TGTGCCAGCAGTGAATCCTGGGGGGTCACTAGTGCAGAA. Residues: CASSESWGVTSAE. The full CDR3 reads CASSESWGVTSAETLYF.

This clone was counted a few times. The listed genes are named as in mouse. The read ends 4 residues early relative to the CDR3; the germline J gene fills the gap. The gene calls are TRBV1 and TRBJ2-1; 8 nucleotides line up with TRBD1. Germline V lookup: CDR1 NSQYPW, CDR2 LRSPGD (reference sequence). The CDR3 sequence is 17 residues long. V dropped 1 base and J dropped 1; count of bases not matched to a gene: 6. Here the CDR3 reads CTCSAGTGSPNYAEQFF. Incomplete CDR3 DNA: TGCACCTGCAGTGCAGGGACAGGGAGTCCCAACTATGCT.

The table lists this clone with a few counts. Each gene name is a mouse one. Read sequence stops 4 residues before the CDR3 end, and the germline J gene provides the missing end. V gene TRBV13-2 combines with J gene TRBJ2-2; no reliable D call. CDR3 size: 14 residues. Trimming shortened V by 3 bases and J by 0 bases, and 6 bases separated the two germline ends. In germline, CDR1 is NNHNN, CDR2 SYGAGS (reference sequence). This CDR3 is CASGVQANTGQLYF. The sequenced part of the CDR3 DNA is TGTGCCAGCGGTGTACAAGCAAACACCGGG.

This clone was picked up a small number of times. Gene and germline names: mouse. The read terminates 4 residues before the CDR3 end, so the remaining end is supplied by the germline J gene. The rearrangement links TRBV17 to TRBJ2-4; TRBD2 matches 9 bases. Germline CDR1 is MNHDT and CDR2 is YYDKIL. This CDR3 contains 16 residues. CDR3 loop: CASSKALDWGKNTLYF. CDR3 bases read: TGTGCTAGCAGTAAAGCTCTCGACTGGGGGAAAAAC.

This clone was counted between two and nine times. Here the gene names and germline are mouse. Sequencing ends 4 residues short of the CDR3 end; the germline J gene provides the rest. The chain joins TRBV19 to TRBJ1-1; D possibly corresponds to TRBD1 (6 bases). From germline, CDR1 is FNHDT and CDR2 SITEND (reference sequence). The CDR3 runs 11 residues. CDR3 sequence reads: CASSRTAEVFF. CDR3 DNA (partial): TGTGCCAGCAGTCGGACAGCA.

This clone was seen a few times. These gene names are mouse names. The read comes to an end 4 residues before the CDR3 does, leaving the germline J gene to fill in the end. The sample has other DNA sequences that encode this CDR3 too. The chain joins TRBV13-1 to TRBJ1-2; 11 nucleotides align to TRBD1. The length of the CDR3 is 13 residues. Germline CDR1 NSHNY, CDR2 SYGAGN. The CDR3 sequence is CASRDRGRSDYTF. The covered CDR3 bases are TGTGCCAGCAGGGACAGGGGGCGGTCC.

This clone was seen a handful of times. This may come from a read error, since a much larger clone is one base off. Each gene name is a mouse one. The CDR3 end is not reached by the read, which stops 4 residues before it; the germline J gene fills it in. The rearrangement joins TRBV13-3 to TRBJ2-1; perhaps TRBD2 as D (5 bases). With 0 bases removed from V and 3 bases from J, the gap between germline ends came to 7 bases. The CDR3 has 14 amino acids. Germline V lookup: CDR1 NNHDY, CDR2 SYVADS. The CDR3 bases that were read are TGTGCCAGCAGTGATGCTGGGAGCTATGCT. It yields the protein CASSDAGSYA. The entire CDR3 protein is CASSDAGSYAEQFF.

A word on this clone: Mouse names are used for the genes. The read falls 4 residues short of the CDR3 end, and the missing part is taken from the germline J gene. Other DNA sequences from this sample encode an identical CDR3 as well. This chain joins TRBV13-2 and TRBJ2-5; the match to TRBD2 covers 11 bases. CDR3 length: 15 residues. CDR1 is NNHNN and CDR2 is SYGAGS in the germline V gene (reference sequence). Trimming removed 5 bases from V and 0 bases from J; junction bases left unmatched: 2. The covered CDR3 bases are TGTGCCAGCGGCGGGACTGGGGGTAACCAAGAC. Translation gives CASGGTGGNQD. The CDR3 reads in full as CASGGTGGNQDTQYF.

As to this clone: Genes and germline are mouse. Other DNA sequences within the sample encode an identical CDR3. The CDR3 loop reads CASSVDNSYEQYF. The CDR3 bases that were read are TGTGCCAGCAGTGTGGACAACTCCTAT. The chain combines TRBV13-3 with TRBJ2-7, with D possibly TRBD1 on 5 matching bases. The CDR3 end lies 4 residues beyond the end of the read and is filled in from the germline J gene. Trimming left V 3 bases short and J 0 bases short, with 7 bases between. The germline V gene encodes CDR1 NNHDY and CDR2 SYVADS. The CDR3 consists of 13 residues.

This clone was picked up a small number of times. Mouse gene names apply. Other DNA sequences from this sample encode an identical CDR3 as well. The CDR3 reads CASRGTSAETLYF. The DNA read from the CDR3 is TGTGCCAGCAGGGGGACAAGTGCAGAA. The chain couples TRBV19 to TRBJ2-3, with a possible D match to TRBD1 (6 bases). The CDR3 end falls 4 residues outside the read, so it is completed with the germline J gene. V was clipped by 5 bases and J by 0 bases, with 7 bases between them. The CDR3 consists of 13 residues. Per the germline V gene, CDR1 is FNHDT and CDR2 is SITEND (reference sequence).

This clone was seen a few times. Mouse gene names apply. The sequenced part of the CDR3 DNA is TGTGCCAGCAGTCACCGGGACAGTGCAAACTCC. It yields the protein CASSHRDSANS. From start to end, the CDR3 is CASSHRDSANSDYTF. V gene TRBV13-1 combines with J gene TRBJ1-2, with TRBD1 matching 7 bases. The missing CDR3 end, 4 residues past where the read stops, is filled in from the germline J gene. Per germline, CDR1 NSHNY and CDR2 SYGAGN. The CDR3 length is 15 residues. V gave up 4 bases and J gave up 0 bases; unmatched junction bases: 6.

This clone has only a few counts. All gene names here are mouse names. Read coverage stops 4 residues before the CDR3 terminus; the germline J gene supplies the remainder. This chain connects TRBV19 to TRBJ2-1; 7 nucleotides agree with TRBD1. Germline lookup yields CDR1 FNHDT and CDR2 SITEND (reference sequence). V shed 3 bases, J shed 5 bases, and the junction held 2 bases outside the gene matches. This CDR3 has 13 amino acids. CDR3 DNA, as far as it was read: TGTGCCAGCAGTACCCAGGGGGATGCT. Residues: CASSTQGDA. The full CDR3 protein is CASSTQGDAEQFF.

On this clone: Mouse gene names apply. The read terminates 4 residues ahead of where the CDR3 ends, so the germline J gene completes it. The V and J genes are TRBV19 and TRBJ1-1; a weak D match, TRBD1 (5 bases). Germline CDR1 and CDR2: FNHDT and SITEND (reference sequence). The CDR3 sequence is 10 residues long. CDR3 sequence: CASRDREVFF. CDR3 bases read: TGTGCCAGCAGAGACAGA.

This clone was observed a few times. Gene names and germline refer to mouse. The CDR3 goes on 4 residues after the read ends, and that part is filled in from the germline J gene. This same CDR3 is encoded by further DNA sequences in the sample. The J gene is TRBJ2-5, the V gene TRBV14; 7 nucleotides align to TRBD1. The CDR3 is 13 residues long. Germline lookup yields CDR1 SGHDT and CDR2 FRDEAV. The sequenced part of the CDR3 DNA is TGTGCCAGCAGCAGACAGGGTGGGGAC. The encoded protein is CASSRQGGD. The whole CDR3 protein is CASSRQGGDTQYF.

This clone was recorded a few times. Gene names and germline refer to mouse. The CDR3 DNA, read in part, is TGTGCCAGCATCCCGACTGGGGGGGCGCTCTATGCT. It specifies CASIPTGGALYA. The entire CDR3 reads CASIPTGGALYAEQFF. This chain joins TRBV19 and TRBJ2-1; 12 nucleotides match TRBD2. The read gets to within 4 residues of the CDR3 end, and the germline J gene fills in the rest. Trimming took 6 bases from V and 3 from J; bases not matched to a gene: 7. CDR1 and CDR2 from the germline V gene are FNHDT and SITEND (reference sequence). This CDR3 region has 16 residues.

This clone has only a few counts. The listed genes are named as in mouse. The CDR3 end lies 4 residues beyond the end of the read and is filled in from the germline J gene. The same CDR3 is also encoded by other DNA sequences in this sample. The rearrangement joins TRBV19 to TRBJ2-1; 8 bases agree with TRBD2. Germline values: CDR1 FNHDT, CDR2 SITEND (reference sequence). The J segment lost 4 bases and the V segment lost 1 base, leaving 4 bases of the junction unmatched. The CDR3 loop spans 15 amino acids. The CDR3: CASSIPGGSYAEQFF. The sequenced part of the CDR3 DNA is TGTGCCAGCAGTATACCTGGGGGGAGTTATGCT.

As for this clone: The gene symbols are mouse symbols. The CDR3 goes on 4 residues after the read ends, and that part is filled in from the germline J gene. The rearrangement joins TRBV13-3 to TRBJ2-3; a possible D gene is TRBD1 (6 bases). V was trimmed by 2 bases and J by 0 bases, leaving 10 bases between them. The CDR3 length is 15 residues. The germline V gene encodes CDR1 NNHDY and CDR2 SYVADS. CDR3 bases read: TGTGCCAGCAGTGAACGGGACAATAGTGCAGAA. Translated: CASSERDNSAE. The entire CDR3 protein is CASSERDNSAETLYF.

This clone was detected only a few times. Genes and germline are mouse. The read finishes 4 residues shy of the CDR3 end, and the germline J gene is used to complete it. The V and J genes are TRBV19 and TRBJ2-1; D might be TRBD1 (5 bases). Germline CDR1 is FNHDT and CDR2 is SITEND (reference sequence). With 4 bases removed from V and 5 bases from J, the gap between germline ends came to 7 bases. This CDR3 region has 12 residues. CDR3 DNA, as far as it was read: TGTGCCAGCAGTCTCAGGGATGCT. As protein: CASSLRDA. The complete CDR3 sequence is CASSLRDAEQFF.

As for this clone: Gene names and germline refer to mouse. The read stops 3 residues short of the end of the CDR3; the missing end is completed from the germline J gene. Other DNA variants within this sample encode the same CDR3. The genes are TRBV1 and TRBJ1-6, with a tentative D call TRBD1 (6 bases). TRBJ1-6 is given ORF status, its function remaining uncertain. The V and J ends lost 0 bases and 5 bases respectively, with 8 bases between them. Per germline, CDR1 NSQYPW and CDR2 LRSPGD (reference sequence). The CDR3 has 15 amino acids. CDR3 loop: CTCSADRGHNSPLYF. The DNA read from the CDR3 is TGCACCTGCAGTGCAGACAGGGGTCATAATTCGCCC.

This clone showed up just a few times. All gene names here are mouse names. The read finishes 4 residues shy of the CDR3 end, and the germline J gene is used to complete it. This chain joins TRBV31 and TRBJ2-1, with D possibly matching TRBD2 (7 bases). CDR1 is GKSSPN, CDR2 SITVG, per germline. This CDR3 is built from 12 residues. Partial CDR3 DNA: TGTGCCTGGAGCCCGGGGGGCGCT. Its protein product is CAWSPGGA. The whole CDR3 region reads CAWSPGGAEQFF. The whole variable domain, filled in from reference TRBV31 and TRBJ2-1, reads AQTIHQWPVAEIKAVGSPLSLGCTIKGKSSPNLYWYWQATGGTLQQLFYSITVGQVESVVQLNLSASRPKDDQFILSTEKLLLSHSGFYLCAWSPGGAEQFFGPGTRLTVL.

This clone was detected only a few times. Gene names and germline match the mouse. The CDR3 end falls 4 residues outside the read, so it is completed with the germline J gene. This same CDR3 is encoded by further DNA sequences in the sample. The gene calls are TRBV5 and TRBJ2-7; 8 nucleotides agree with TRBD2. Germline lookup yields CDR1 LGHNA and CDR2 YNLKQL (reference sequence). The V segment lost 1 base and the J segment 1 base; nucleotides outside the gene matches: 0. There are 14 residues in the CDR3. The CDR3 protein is CASSQGLGSYEQYF. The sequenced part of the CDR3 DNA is TGTGCCAGCAGCCAAGGACTGGGGTCCTAT.